This T cell receptor beta chain is from a study of blood T cell repertoires in COVID-19. Trimming removed 7 bases from V and 6 bases from J, with 16 bases in between. Germline CDR1 reads SNHLY; CDR2 reads FYNNEI. The CDR3 loop spans 13 amino acids. Everyone who took part was 18 to 89 years old, and they came from over 20 US areas. Participants' reported clinical history set cohort assignment. All recovered Cohort 3 donors got two negative PCRs, got clearance, or saw symptom resolution. The repertoire was sequenced with immunoSEQ multiplex PCR; TCRdb's copy has only in-frame clones and lacks some. The table shows 200,000 to 250,000 clones, with 85% to 90% occurring only once.

The chain links TRBV2 to TRBJ2-7; D is perhaps TRBD1 (6 bases). Input material: PBMCs or T cells enriched from blood (not recorded which). The TCR was taken from a middle-aged man who had recovered from COVID-19. The CDR3 coding sequence is TGTGCCAGCACTCCCACAGGGCGAGGCGAGCAGTACTTC. Translation: CASTPTGRGEQYF.